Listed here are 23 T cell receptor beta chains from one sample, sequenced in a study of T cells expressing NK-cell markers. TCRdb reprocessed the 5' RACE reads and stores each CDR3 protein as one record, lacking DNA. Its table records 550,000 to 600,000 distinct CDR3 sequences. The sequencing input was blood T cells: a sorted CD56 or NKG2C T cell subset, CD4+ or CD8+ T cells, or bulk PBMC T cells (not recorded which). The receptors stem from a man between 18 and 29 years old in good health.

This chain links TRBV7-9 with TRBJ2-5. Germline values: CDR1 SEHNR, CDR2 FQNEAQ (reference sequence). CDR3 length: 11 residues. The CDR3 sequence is CASITTETQYF.

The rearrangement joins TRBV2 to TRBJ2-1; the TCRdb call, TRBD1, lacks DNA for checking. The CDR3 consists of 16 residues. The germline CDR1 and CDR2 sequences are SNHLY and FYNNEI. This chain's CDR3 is CATQKDSLHAYNEQFF.

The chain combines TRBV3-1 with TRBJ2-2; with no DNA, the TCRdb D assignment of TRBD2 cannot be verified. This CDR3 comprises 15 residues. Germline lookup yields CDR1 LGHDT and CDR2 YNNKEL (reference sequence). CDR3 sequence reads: CASSALAGFPGELFF.

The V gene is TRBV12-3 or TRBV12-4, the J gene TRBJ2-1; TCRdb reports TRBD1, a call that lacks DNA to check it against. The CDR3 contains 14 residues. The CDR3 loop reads CASSLGSGANEQFF.

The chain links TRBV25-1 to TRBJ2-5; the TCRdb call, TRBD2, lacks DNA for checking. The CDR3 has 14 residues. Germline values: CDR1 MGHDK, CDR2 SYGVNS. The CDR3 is CASSKLLARETQYF.

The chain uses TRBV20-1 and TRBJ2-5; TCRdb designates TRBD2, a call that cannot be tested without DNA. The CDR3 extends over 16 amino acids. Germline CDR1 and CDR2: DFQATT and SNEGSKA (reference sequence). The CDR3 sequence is CSASQRPLLATETQYF.

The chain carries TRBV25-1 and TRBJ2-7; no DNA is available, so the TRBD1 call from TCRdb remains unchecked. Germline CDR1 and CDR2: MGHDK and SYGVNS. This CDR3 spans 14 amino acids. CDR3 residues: CASTSTGGLYEQYF.

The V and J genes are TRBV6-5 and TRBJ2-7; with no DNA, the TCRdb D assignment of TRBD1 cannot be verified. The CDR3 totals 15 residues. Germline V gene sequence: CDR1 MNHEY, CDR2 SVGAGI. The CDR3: CASSYHGQGSGEQYF.

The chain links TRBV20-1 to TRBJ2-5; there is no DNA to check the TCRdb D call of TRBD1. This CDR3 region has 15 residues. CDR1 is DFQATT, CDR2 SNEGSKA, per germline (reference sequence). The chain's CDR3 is CSASVQGGNQETQYF.

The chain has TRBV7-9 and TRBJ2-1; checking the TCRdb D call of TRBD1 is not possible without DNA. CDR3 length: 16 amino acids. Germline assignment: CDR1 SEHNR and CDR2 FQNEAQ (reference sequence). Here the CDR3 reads CASSLTLAGDNNEQFF.

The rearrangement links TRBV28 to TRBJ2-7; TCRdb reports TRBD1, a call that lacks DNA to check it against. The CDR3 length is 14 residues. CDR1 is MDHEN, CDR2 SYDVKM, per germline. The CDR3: CASSPHGQPYEQYF.

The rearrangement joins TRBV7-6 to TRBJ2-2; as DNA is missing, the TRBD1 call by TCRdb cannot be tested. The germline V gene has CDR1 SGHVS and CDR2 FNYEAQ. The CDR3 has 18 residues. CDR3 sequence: CASSFARQAPQNTGELFF.

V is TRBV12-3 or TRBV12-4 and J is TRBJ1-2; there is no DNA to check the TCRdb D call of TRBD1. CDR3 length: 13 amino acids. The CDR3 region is CASSSRGSYGYTF.

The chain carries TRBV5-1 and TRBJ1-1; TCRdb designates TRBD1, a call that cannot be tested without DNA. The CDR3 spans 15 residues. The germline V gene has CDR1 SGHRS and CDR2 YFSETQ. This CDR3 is CASSPERGGNTEAFF.

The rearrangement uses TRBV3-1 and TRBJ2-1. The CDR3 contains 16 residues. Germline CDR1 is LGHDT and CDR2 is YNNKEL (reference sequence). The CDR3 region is CASSLVQYSSYNEQFF.

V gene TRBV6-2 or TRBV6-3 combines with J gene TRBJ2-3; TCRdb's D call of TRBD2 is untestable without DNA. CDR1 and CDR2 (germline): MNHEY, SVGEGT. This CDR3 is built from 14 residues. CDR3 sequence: CASRGLAASGTQYF.

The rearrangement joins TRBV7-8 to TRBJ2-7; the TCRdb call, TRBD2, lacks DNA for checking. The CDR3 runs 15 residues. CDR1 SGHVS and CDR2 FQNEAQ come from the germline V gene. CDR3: CASSLVTSGVVEQYF.

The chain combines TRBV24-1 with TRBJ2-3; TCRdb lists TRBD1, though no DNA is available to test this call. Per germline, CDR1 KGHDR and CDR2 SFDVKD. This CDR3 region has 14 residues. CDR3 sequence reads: CATGSTGYTDTQYF.

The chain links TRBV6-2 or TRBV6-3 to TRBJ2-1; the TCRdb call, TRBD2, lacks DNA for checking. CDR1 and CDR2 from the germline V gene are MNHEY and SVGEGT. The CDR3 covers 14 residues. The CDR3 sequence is CASSYSRWRNEQFF.

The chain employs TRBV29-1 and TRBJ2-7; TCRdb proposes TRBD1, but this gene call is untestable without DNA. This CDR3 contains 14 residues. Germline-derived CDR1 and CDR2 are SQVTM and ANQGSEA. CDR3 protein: CSAESGQGAREQYF.

The CDR3 region is CASLTGSGEQFF. The chain recombines TRBV6-5 with TRBJ2-1; TCRdb selects TRBD1, and the lack of DNA leaves this call unchecked. Germline values: CDR1 MNHEY, CDR2 SVGAGI. The CDR3 consists of 12 residues.

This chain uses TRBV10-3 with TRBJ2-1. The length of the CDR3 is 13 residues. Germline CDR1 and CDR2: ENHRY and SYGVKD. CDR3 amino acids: CAISGGAPNEQFF.

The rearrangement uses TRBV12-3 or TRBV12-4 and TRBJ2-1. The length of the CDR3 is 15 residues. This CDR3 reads CASSISWVPYNEQFF.